This TCR beta chain was observed in a study of CXCR4 blockade with PD-1 therapy in pancreatic cancer (dated by TCRdb to the late 2010s). In the study overall: The study combined multiplex immunohistochemistry and TCRbeta immunosequencing of resected pancreatic ductal adenocarcinoma with ex vivo slice culture testing PD-1 and CXCR4 blockade. To look at intratumoral heterogeneity, the researchers TCR-sequenced two geographically distinct regions from each of roughly 6 tumors. What the study reported, not specific to this receptor: Only TCRbeta chains were sequenced, so true antigen-specificity overlap of convergent dominant clones remained unconfirmed pending paired alpha-beta single-cell sequencing. Tumors had clonal expansion, with a mean productive clonality of approximately 0.15 compared with over 0.045 in healthy blood, yet clonality showed no correlation with survival. A strong correlation was found between amino acid clone frequency and the number of distinct nucleotide rearrangements encoding each amino acid clone, suggesting convergent selection by common tumor antigens.

The immunoSEQ Assay at Adaptive Biotechnologies was used to immunosequence TCRbeta CDR3 regions from the extracted DNA. Concerning the study's data processing: To measure the absolute abundance of each unique TCRbeta CDR3, the sequences were collapsed and filtered. Clonality was calculated as 1 minus Pielou's evenness, using only productive in-frame rearrangements. For regional overlap, the top 100 nucleotide rearrangements were followed across paired samples, and the Morisita index was used to compare paired samples against unrelated samples. The immunoSEQ Rearrangement Details tool was used to assess whether nucleotide rearrangements converged onto identical amino acid sequences. Drawn from immuneACCESS, this table holds only the in-frame rearrangements with V and J called that TCRdb kept. Clones are partly lost; checked studies trace under half to an unresolved V gene and leave the rest unexplained. The V and J calls and the clone size are those of that table, but D and trimming were determined from the DNA. Counted in this sample were 15,000 to 20,000 clones; around three quarters of them appeared once. The top ten clones comprise about 5.5% of the sample.

Comments on this clone: It has no known antigen specificity. There are no base qualities to consult, and no much larger clone falls within one base.

A distance of 13 bases separates the germline ends of V and J, which lose 3 bases and 5 bases respectively. The CDR3 covers 14 residues, taking in both the cysteine and the phenylalanine. The retained sequence is limited to the CDR3, 42 bases, with the frame set at the first base. Taken from the germline V gene, the CDR1 and CDR2 loops are SQVTM and ANQGSEA. The archived tumor blocks came from patients who had not received neoadjuvant therapy before resection. In the preserved-tissue arm of the study, 30 surgical resection samples from over 20 previously untreated pancreatic ductal adenocarcinoma patients were used. For the resection arm, ten 5-micron curls of FFPE tumor adjacent to the multiplex immunohistochemistry slide were used for DNA extraction.

This clonotype was obtained from a human donor with pancreatic ductal adenocarcinoma. Sequenced sample: tumor tissue. The V and J genes are TRBV29-1 and TRBJ2-2; the D region possibly corresponds to TRBD2 (6 bases align). The encoded CDR3 is CSVEMAGLTGELFF. Here is the DNA: TGCAGCGTTGAGATGGCGGGGTTGACCGGGGAGCTGTTTTTT.